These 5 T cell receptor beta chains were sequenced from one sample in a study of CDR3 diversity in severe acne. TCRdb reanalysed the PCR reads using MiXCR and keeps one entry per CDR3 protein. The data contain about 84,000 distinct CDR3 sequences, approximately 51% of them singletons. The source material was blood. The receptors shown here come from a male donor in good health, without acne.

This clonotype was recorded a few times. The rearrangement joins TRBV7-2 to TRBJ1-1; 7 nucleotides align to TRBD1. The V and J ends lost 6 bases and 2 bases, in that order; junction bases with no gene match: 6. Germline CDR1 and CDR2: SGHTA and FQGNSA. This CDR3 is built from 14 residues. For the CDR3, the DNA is TGTGCCAGCAGTCGTCAGGGGGTAAACACTGAAGCTTTCTTT. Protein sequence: CASSRQGVNTEAFF.

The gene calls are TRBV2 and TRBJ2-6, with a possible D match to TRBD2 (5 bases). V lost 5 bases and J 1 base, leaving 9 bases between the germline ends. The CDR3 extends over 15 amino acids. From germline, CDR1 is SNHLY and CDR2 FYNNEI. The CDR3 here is CASSFRGSGANVLTF. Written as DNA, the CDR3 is TGTGCCAGCAGTTTTCGGGGTTCTGGGGCCAACGTCCTGACTTTC.

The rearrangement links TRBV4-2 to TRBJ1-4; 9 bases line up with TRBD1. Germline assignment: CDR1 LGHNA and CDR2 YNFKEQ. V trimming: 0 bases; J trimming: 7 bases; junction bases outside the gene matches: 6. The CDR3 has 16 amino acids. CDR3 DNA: TGTGCCAGCAGCCAAGAACAGGGGGCGCGATCTGAAAAACTGTTTTTT. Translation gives CASSQEQGARSEKLFF.

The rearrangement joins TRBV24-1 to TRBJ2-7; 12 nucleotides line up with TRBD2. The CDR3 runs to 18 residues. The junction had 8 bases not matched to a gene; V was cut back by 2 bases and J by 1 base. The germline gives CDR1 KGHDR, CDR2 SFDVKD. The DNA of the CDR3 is TGTGCCACCAGTGATTCACAGACTAGCGGGAGAAGGTCCTACGAGCAGTACTTC. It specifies CATSDSQTSGRRSYEQYF.

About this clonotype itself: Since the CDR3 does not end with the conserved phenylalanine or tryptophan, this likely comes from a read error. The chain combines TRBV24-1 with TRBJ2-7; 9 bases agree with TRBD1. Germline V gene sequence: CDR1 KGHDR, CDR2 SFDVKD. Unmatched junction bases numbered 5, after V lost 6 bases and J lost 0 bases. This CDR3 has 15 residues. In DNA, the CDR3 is TGTGCCACCAGTCTCGGACAGGGGTCCTCCTACGAGCAGTACTCC. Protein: CATSLGQGSSYEQYS.